This T cell receptor beta chain was recorded in a study of cytomegalovirus exposure and HLA in healthy donors. Looking at the study overall: An earlier analysis found some 120 million unique TCR beta sequences from around 180 million T cells.

Comments on this clone: Its antigen is currently unknown.

The CDR3 is 15 residues long. V lost 5 bases and J lost 6, with 17 bases in between. Germline CDR1 is MDHEN and CDR2 is SYDVKM. The primer mix had 60 Vbeta and 13 Jbeta primers. The table came from immunoSEQ multiplex PCR; TCRdb's copy has only in-frame clones and leaves some out. Of 150,000 or so clones listed, around 72% are singletons. Overall study results and limits: Investigators reported 150 to 200 TCR beta chains as tied to cytomegalovirus. TCR beta V segments were, for the most part, productive about 87% or about 30% of the time in an earlier analysis. Association of some 18,000 TCR beta sequences with HLA alleles was found at 0.05 false discovery rate in a later analysis.

Sequenced material: PBMCs. The chain has TRBV28 and TRBJ1-5, with TRBD1 as a possible D gene (6 bases). This sequence was found in a man between 18 and 35 years old in good health and CMV-seropositive. The CDR3 sequence is CASSLRGGQIQPQHF. CDR3 nucleotide sequence: TGTGCCAGCAGTCTTCGGGGGGGCCAGATTCAGCCCCAGCATTTT.